The rows below give T cell receptor beta chains drawn from one sample of a study of cytomegalovirus exposure and HLA in healthy donors. Here immunoSEQ multiplex PCR was the method, and the copy in TCRdb shows in-frame clones only, minus some. In the table there are about 98,000 clones, around 68% of which are singletons. The sequenced material came from PBMCs. These receptors originate from a female donor in good health and CMV-seronegative. CDR3s include the opening cysteine and the closing phenylalanine or tryptophan. A D gene is named only where the DNA matches it firmly. Rows give clone size only sometimes, using once, few, many, or a class for an expanded clone.

>-|TRBV5-1|-|TRBJ1-1
CASSSETGIAEAFF
TGCGCCAGCAGCTCGGAGACAGGTATTGCTGAAGCTTTCTTT
>few|TRBV7-3|TRBD2|TRBJ2-1
CASSRGLADNNEQFF
TGTGCCAGCAGCAGGGGACTAGCAGATAACAATGAGCAGTTCTTC
>-|TRBV9|-|TRBJ2-4
CASSVGPLDRRGIQYF
TGTGCCAGCAGCGTAGGCCCCCTGGACAGGAGGGGCATTCAGTACTTC
>-|TRBV28|TRBD1|TRBJ1-3
CASSLGQATGNTIYF
TGTGCCAGCAGTTTGGGACAGGCAACTGGAAACACCATATATTTT
>once|TRBV4-1|TRBD1|TRBJ2-3
CASSHQPRDRGPPDTQYF
TGCGCCAGCAGCCACCAGCCCCGGGACAGGGGCCCCCCAGATACGCAGTATTTT
>-|TRBV5-1|TRBD1|TRBJ2-3
CASSTGQGTDTQYF
TGCGCCAGCAGCACGGGACAGGGCACAGATACGCAGTATTTT
>-|TRBV6-4|-|TRBJ1-1
CASSLDIYTEAFF
TGTGCCAGCAGTCTGGACATATACACTGAAGCTTTCTTT
>-|TRBV5-1|-|TRBJ2-7
CASSLAPDSTYEQYF
TGCGCCAGCAGCTTGGCCCCGGACAGCACCTACGAGCAGTACTTC
>-|TRBV14|TRBD2|TRBJ2-5
CASSPRLAAETQYF
TGTGCCAGCAGCCCTCGACTAGCAGCAGAGACCCAGTACTTC
>-|TRBV7-6|-|TRBJ2-5
CASSLGRAGVGETQYF
TGTGCCAGCAGCTTAGGCCGGGCAGGGGTTGGAGAGACCCAGTACTTC
>-|TRBV6-1|TRBD2|TRBJ2-5
CASSEGGLAGAPLLETQYF
TGTGCCAGCAGTGAAGGGGGACTAGCGGGGGCCCCATTATTGGAGACCCAGTACTTC
>once|TRBV9|-|TRBJ2-5
CASSVEGREGETQYF
TGTGCCAGCAGCGTAGAGGGCAGGGAAGGAGAGACCCAGTACTTC
>-|TRBV5-8|TRBD1|TRBJ2-5
CASSRPTGAETQYF
TGTGCCAGCAGCCGACCGACAGGGGCAGAGACCCAGTACTTC
>-|TRBV11-2|TRBD2|TRBJ2-1
CASSLGRGGLNEQFF
TGTGCCAGCAGCTTAGGGCGGGGGGGCCTCAATGAGCAGTTCTTC
>-|TRBV27|TRBD1|TRBJ2-3
CASSPRDRPTDTQYF
TGTGCCAGCAGCCCCCGGGACAGGCCTACAGATACGCAGTATTTT
>-|TRBV4-1|-|TRBJ2-7
CASSQGEEFSSYEQYF
TGCGCCAGCAGCCAAGGGGAGGAGTTTAGCTCCTACGAGCAGTACTTC
>-|TRBV7-6|-|TRBJ2-3
CASSPGWADTQYF
TGTGCCAGCAGCCCGGGGTGGGCAGATACGCAGTATTTT
>-|TRBV4-1|TRBD2|TRBJ2-1
CASSQGLAGGWEQFF
TGCGCCAGCAGCCAAGGACTAGCGGGAGGTTGGGAGCAGTTCTTC
>-|TRBV7-8|TRBD2|TRBJ2-3
CASSLVTGGPTDTQYF
TGTGCCAGCAGCTTAGTTACGGGAGGGCCAACAGATACGCAGTATTTT
>few|TRBV5-1|-|TRBJ1-1
CASSADRGEAFF
TGCGCCAGCAGCGCTGATCGGGGAGAAGCTTTCTTT
>-|TRBV7-6|TRBD1|TRBJ1-2
CASSGTGLGGYTF
TGTGCCAGCAGCGGGACAGGGTTAGGTGGCTACACCTTC
>few|TRBV6-5|-|TRBJ2-6
CASSYEGQFNVLTF
TGTGCCAGCAGTTACGAAGGACAGTTCAACGTCCTGACTTTC
>-|TRBV13|-|TRBJ2-3
CASSPGSGDTQYF
TGTGCCAGCAGCCCCGGGAGCGGAGATACGCAGTATTTT
>-|TRBV2|TRBD1|TRBJ2-3
CASITSGTGFWYF
TGTGCCAGCATAACCTCGGGGACAGGCTTCTGGTATTTT
>-|TRBV6-5|TRBD2|TRBJ2-1
CASSWGLAIYNEQFF
TGTGCCAGCAGCTGGGGACTAGCGATCTACAATGAGCAGTTCTTC
>-|TRBV18|TRBD2|TRBJ2-3
CASSRDGGTFTDTQYF
TGTGCCAGCTCAAGAGACGGGGGGACCTTCACAGATACGCAGTATTTT
>-|TRBV11-1|-|TRBJ2-1
CASSPGQPHNEQFF
TGTGCCAGCAGCCCCGGACAGCCCCACAATGAGCAGTTCTTC
>few|TRBV4-3|TRBD2|TRBJ2-3
CASSQDGTRTDTQYF
TGCGCCAGCAGCCAAGACGGGACTAGGACGGATACGCAGTATTTT
>-|TRBV18|-|TRBJ1-5
CASSPSQGSNQPQHF
TGTGCCAGCTCACCAAGCCAGGGTAGCAATCAGCCCCAGCATTTT